What follows is one T cell receptor (beta chain) and its context. Authors of the study amplified TCR beta CDR3 regions from RNA transcripts. The HTBI primer set drove a first-round RT-PCR of the TCR CDR3. TCRdb reprocessed the multiplex PCR reads via MiXCR and lists one record per CDR3 protein. The data contain 500,000 to 650,000 distinct CDR3 sequences, about a sixth of them singletons. Per germline, CDR1 LGHNA and CDR2 YSLEER. V was clipped by 1 base and J by 7 bases; unmatched bases: 3. This CDR3 contains 15 residues. This sample is drawn from a study of T cells in Graves' hyperthyroidism and ophthalmopathy.

The sequencing input was blood. This sequence was found in a woman between 18 and 30 years old with Graves' ophthalmopathy. This chain connects TRBV4-3 to TRBJ2-4; 11 nucleotides align to TRBD1. In DNA, the CDR3 is TGCGCCAGCAGCCAAGGTGGGGACAGGGGGAACATTCAGTACTTC. Translated: CASSQGGDRGNIQYF.